The source of this T cell receptor beta chain is a study of T-cell reconstitution after alpha-beta-depleted transplantation in children. Preparation of the TCRbeta library was carried out with unique molecular identifiers. TCRdb re-called the PCR reads with MiXCR, one entry per CDR3 protein. This sample carries 500,000 or so distinct CDR3 sequences, about 31% of them seen once, and the ten largest clones take more than 2%. The CDR3 is 13 amino acids. Looked up from germline, CDR1 is SQVTM and CDR2 is ANQGSEA. Trimming left V 5 bases short and J 5 bases short, with 15 bases between. Specimen: PBMCs from the stem cell graft donor, collected from the stem cell graft. The sequence derives from a human donor who donated a stem cell graft to a child with aplastic anemia. V usage is TRBV29-1 and J usage is TRBJ1-2; D is ambiguous. Here the CDR3 reads CSVTPIGRYGYTF. In nucleotides, the CDR3 is TGCAGCGTTACCCCTATTGGCAGATATGGCTACACCTTC. The complete variable domain, with remaining parts taken from reference TRBV29-1 and TRBJ1-2, reads SAVISQKPSRDICQRGTSLTIQCQVDSQVTMMFWYRQQPGQSLTLIATANQGSEATYESGFVIDKFPISRPNLTFSTLTVSNMSPEDSSIYLCSVTPIGRYGYTFGSGTRLTVV.